This T cell receptor (beta chain) was recorded in a study of blood T cell repertoires in COVID-19. This CDR3 spans 16 amino acids. Germline loops: CDR1 LNHDA, CDR2 SQIVND (reference sequence). V gave up 7 bases and J gave up 0 bases, with 13 bases separating them. Cohort 3 recovery required two negative PCRs, clearance, or symptom resolution. The authors' processing: Using reference gene primer amplification, nucleated cell counts were estimated. Some clones are missing from TCRdb's copy, which holds only in-frame ones; the method was immunoSEQ multiplex PCR. V and J calls plus clone size are reproduced from that table; the DNA served to infer D and trimming. The sample includes roughly 290,000 clones, approximately 85% of them seen just once.

The chain combines TRBV19 with TRBJ2-6; a weak D match, TRBD2 (7 bases). The sequencing sample was made of PBMCs or T cells enriched from blood (not recorded which). The sequence was collected from a man aged 30-40 years who had recovered from COVID-19. For the CDR3, the DNA is TGTGCCAGTATGAACGGGGGGCACTCTGGGGCCAACGTCCTGACTTTC. Protein product: CASMNGGHSGANVLTF.